This T cell receptor beta chain is from a study of cytomegalovirus exposure and HLA in healthy donors. A multiplex PCR was run with 60 Vbeta primers and 13 Jbeta primers. Repertoires were generated with immunoSEQ multiplex PCR, while TCRdb's copy carries only in-frame clones and drops some. The sample includes 150,000 to 160,000 clones, about 83% of them seen just once. A note on this clone: Its target is not known.

Broader study findings: It emerged from a later analysis that several of the most significant clusters appeared to be linked to common viral pathogens.

Sequencing was carried out using PBMCs. The receptor was derived from a woman in her thirties or forties in good health and CMV-seronegative.

CDR3 DNA: TGTGCCAGCAGTGAAGGGGCAGGATCTAACTATGGCTACACCTTC. Its protein is CASSEGAGSNYGYTF. This chain connects TRBV6-1 to TRBJ1-2; D unresolved. This CDR3 is built from 15 residues. V was shortened by 1 base and J by 0 bases, with 9 bases between the two germline ends. CDR1 and CDR2 from the germline V gene are MNHNS and SASEGT.